Below are 10 T cell receptor beta chains sequenced from a single sample in a study. From the reads, TCRdb called clonotypes with MiXCR, one entry per CDR3 protein. This sample yields 3,000 to 4,000 distinct CDR3 sequences, of which approximately 9.8% are seen a single time; 5.5% to 7.5% belongs to the top ten. The sample consisted of CD4+ T cells from synovial fluid. These receptors all come from a human donor with rheumatoid arthritis.

A word on this clonotype: It may be a read error: a sequence one base away is much more abundant. V usage is TRBV7-2 and J usage is TRBJ2-5; D may correspond to TRBD1 or TRBD2 (6 bases each). This CDR3 is 16 amino acids long. Germline V gives CDR1 SGHTA, CDR2 FQGNSA. The CDR3 DNA is TGTGCCAGCAGCTTAGTAGGGGCCGGGGGCCAAGTGACCCAGTACTTC. This translates into CASSLVGAGGQVTQYF.

This clonotype is medium-sized within its sample. V usage is TRBV20-1 and J usage is TRBJ2-7, with 8 positions matching TRBD2. The CDR3 totals 13 residues. Trimming at V came to 3 bases and at J to 5 bases, leaving 6 bases not matched to a gene. CDR1 is DFQATT and CDR2 is SNEGSKA in the germline V gene (reference sequence). The CDR3 DNA sequence: TGCAGTGCTAGTCCCGGGACTAGGGACGAGCAGTACTTC. Translating gives CSASPGTRDEQYF.

This clonotype is large (0.1 to 1%) in the sample. This chain uses TRBV19 with TRBJ1-1, with D hard to call. CDR1 and CDR2 from the germline V gene are LNHDA and SQIVND (reference sequence). Trimming removed 3 bases at V and 5 bases at J, with 10 bases between. This CDR3 region has 13 residues. The CDR3 nucleotides are TGTGCCAGTAGTATCCTAGGAGAGACTGAAGCTTTCTTT. Translating gives CASSILGETEAFF.

The table lists this clonotype with many counts. V and J are TRBV20-1 and TRBJ2-1; 9 bases are a match to TRBD1. After removal of 2 bases from V and 4 bases from J, the junction contained 6 bases not matched to a gene. There are 15 residues in the CDR3. Germline V CDR1 and CDR2: DFQATT, SNEGSKA (reference sequence). CDR3 in amino acids: CSARRGTGFYNEQFF. For the CDR3, the DNA is TGCAGTGCTAGAAGGGGGACAGGGTTTTACAATGAGCAGTTCTTC.

This clonotype is medium-sized by share. The V gene is TRBV4-1, the J gene TRBJ1-6; TRBD1 matches 8 bases. Trimming at V came to 2 bases and at J to 7 bases, leaving 10 bases not matched to a gene. This CDR3 region has 17 residues. Germline assignment: CDR1 MGHRA and CDR2 YSYEKL. CDR3 residues: CASSQSDTGQANSPLHF. The CDR3, as DNA: TGCGCCAGCAGCCAAAGTGACACGGGACAGGCAAATTCACCCCTCCACTTT.

To note about this clonotype: A much larger clone sits a single nucleotide away, making a read error possible. This chain connects TRBV7-2 to TRBJ2-7; no clear D. This CDR3 contains 12 residues. The V and J ends lost 5 bases and 5 bases respectively, with 10 bases between them. Germline CDR1 and CDR2: SGHTA and FQGNSA. The CDR3 loop reads CASSPAPHEQYF. DNA for the CDR3: TGTGCCAGCAGCCCTGCCCCGCACGAGCAGTACTTC.

This clonotype is deemed medium-sized. The chain recombines TRBV7-2 with TRBJ2-3, with 7 bases identical to TRBD2. Trimming removed 0 bases from V and 6 bases from J; junction bases left unmatched: 3. The CDR3 runs to 14 residues. Germline V gene sequence: CDR1 SGHTA, CDR2 FQGNSA. CDR3 nucleotide sequence: TGTGCCAGCAGCTTAGCTGTGGGAGGGGATACGCAGTATTTT. The encoded protein is CASSLAVGGDTQYF.

This clonotype appeared a few times. The V gene is TRBV5-1, the J gene TRBJ2-7; no firm D call. The CDR3 runs 14 residues. The germline V gene encodes CDR1 SGHRS and CDR2 YFSETQ. V was shortened by 1 base and J by 3 bases, with 11 bases between the two germline ends. CDR3 loop: CASSLSGNYYEQYF. The DNA of the CDR3 is TGCGCCAGCAGCTTGTCTGGGAATTACTACGAGCAGTACTTC. The whole variable domain, remainder taken from reference TRBV5-1 and TRBJ2-7, is KAGVTQTPRYLIKTRGQQVTLSCSPISGHRSVSWYQQTPGQGLQFLFEYFSETQRNKGNFPGRFSGRQFSNSRSEMNVSTLELGDSALYLCASSLSGNYYEQYFGPGTRLTVT.

Within the sample, this clonotype is medium-sized. The chain joins TRBV5-1 to TRBJ2-1; 10 bases match TRBD2. The CDR3 runs to 15 residues. Trimming took 4 bases from V and 5 from J; bases not matched to a gene: 6. CDR1 and CDR2 from the germline V gene are SGHRS and YFSETQ. The CDR3 bases are TGCGCCAGCAGCCCATTACTAGCGGGGAACAATGAGCAGTTCTTC. Encoded protein: CASSPLLAGNNEQFF.

Relative to its sample, this clonotype is medium-sized. For the CDR3, the DNA is TGCAGTGCTAGTGGGGGGACTGCCCTTTCTGGGGCCAACGTCCTGACTTTC. Its translation: CSASGGTALSGANVLTF. The chain carries TRBV20-1 and TRBJ2-6, with a tentative D call TRBD2 (6 bases). Germline values: CDR1 DFQATT, CDR2 SNEGSKA (reference sequence). There are 17 residues in the CDR3. V lost 3 bases and J lost 1, with 16 bases in between.